This TCR beta chain stems from a study of cytotoxic CD8 clonotypes in ibrutinib-treated CLL (dated by TCRdb to the early 2020s). Some background on the complete study: In this cohort, 15 or so patients were treatment-naive and 11 to 12 were relapsed/refractory, while around 17 had unmutated IGHV. Cryopreserved peripheral blood mononuclear cells were collected before treatment, at response, and at either disease progression or sustained remission. Responses were partial in 24 patients and complete in 2; after median around 65 months follow-up, about 14 stayed in remission and about twelve progressed. On average, each sample had roughly 250,000 productive templates and more than 75,000 productive rearrangements. The response samples were drawn at a median of around eleven months into treatment, with a range of about 6 to 40 months. Of the approximately 91 people in the trial, some 28 had longitudinal samples available. Every sample from remission and from progressive disease was obtained while the patients were still on ibrutinib.

Study-wide conclusions, independent of this receptor: An increase in clonality was observed at ibrutinib response, with clonality remaining stable during sustained remission and falling back toward baseline at progression. Public clonotypes were rare and either shrank or stayed stable during treatment, and the rise in clonality at ibrutinib response reflected expansion of private clonotypes. Sampling times were not matched between sustained-remission and progressing patients, and lymph node repertoires were not studied. Baseline clonality exceeded that of age-matched healthy donors and correlated strongly with circulating CD8+ T-cell counts.

The sample's time point, from its label and the paper: approximately eleven months on ibrutinib. For TCR beta library preparation, approximately 1.9 micrograms of genomic DNA was extracted from cryopreserved PBMCs. High-throughput TCR beta sequencing was performed on longitudinal blood samples from CLL patients receiving ibrutinib monotherapy. The patients were enrolled in a single-center, open-label phase 2 trial of ibrutinib monotherapy. Each clonotype received, on average, around 10x coverage in deep resolution sequencing performed on a MiSeq, where the target depth lay between 1 in 1 million and 1 in 200,000 T cells. The immunoSEQ hsTCRB Kit was used to generate TCR beta libraries. Per the authors' processing: The data were analyzed with ImmunoSEQ Analyzer and ImmunoSEQ Data Assistant, and V, D and J gene assignments followed IMGT definitions. Clonality was computed as one minus normalized Shannon entropy of productive rearrangement frequencies, ranging from 0 to 1. Only overrepresented clonotypes making up at least 0.05% of the repertoire of each patient were included in the public clonotype analysis. Approximately 13 age-matched healthy donor repertoires from immuneACCESS served as clonality controls. In its TCRdb copy, this immuneACCESS table keeps in-frame sequences only and misses some clones. Where compared with another copy, unresolved V genes explain less than half of these, and the others have no known cause. That table supplies the V and J calls and clone size; D and trimming were determined from the DNA. This sample gives some 46,000 clones in total; 60% to 80% of them show up just once. 10% to 15% of the sample lies in the top ten.

On this clone: Its binding antigen is unknown. No qualities accompany the bases; no much larger clone lies one base away.

From the cysteine up to the phenylalanine, the CDR3 has a length of 14 residues. Only the CDR3 region is kept as DNA, spanning 42 bases read in frame from base 1. V lost 5 bases and J lost 3 bases, and the count of bases not matched to a germline gene is 7. Looking up the germline V gene yields CDR1 MNHEY and CDR2 SVGAGI. This chain is built from TRBV6-5 and TRBJ2-7; TRBD1 lines up with 7 middle nucleotides. This receptor was identified in a human donor with chronic lymphocytic leukemia. The sequencing used PBMCs, collected after 12 months of ibrutinib treatment. The DNA sequence is given as TGTGCCAGCAGTATGAACGACAGGGTCTACGAGCAGTACTTC. Translated, it gives CASSMNDRVYEQYF.